This T cell receptor beta chain was identified during a study of OX40 agonist ivuxolimab in advanced cancers. The wider study: With a range of roughly 20 to 85, age averaged approximately 60 years, and about 80% were male. Previous treatment with anti-PD-1, anti-PD-L1 or anti-CTLA-4 therapy was allowed; roughly 40% had received some.

Only a few counts were recorded for this clone. The V and J ends lost 0 bases and 7 bases, in that order; junction bases with no gene match: 7. Germline CDR1 SEHNR, CDR2 FQNEAQ (reference sequence). The CDR3 totals 15 residues. Profiling relied on immunoSEQ multiplex PCR, and the TCRdb table lists in-frame clones only, not all of them. Of 53,000 or so clones listed, 70% to 85% are singletons. V gene TRBV7-9 combines with J gene TRBJ2-7, with 9 bases lining up with TRBD1. The material was CD4+ or CD8+ T cells sorted from blood, obtained in a trial of the OX40 agonist ivuxolimab. The TCR was taken from an adult with an advanced solid tumor such as melanoma, head and neck, liver or kidney cancer. This CDR3 is CASSLAGQGSWEQYF. CDR3 coding DNA: TGTGCCAGCAGCTTAGCGGGACAGGGTTCATGGGAGCAGTACTTC.